The clone carrying this TCR beta chain appeared a few times. Its antigen is not identified. The data derive from a study of cytomegalovirus exposure and HLA in healthy donors. Study results and limitations: The study found most TCR sequences rare, yet found some public TCRs in many donors.

13 Jbeta primers and 60 Vbeta primers were used for the PCR. Assay used: immunoSEQ multiplex PCR; TCRdb lists only in-frame clones, some missing. The sample comprises 130,000 or so clones, around 9% of which are singletons, and 5.5% rests with the top ten. Healthy people donating bone marrow made up the donors. The receptor was isolated from a man in his forties in good health and CMV-seronegative. Sequenced input: PBMCs.

The chain's CDR3 is CASSWDTATEAFF. CDR3 nucleotide sequence: TGCGCCAGCAGCTGGGACACCGCAACTGAAGCTTTCTTT. The genes are TRBV5-1 and TRBJ1-1, with D possibly matching TRBD1 (6 bases). Trimming removed 3 bases from V and 5 bases from J, with 11 bases in between. The CDR3 loop spans 13 amino acids. CDR1 and CDR2 from the germline V gene are SGHRS and YFSETQ.